This is a list of T cell receptor beta chains from one sample in a study of low-dose radiotherapy and immunotherapy resistance in tumors. TCRdb used MiXCR to reprocess the reads, holding one entry per CDR3 protein. The sample yields more than 85,000 distinct CDR3 sequences, 8% to 10% seen once. The sequencing here drew on PBMCs, taken before treatment. The receptors here all came from a male donor with prostate cancer. Both conserved end residues are part of each CDR3. D genes are given only for firm matches. Expanded clones are given a class, and other clones once, few, many or no size at all.

cdr3_nt: TGTGCCAGCAGCCCAGAGACAGGGTTGGCCTACAATGAGCAGTTCTTC
cdr3_aa: CASSPETGLAYNEQFF
v_call: TRBV11-3
j_call: TRBJ2-1
d_call: TRBD1
clone_size: NA

cdr3_nt: TGTGCCAGCAGCCAAGATCGCCGGGGGCAGAAACTCGACACTGAAGCTTTCTTT
cdr3_aa: CASSQDRRGQKLDTEAFF
v_call: TRBV3-1
j_call: TRBJ1-1
d_call: NA
clone_size: many

cdr3_nt: TGTGCCAGCAGAAGCTCAGGTTCCTACGAGCAGTACTTC
cdr3_aa: CASRSSGSYEQYF
v_call: TRBV6-5
j_call: TRBJ2-7
d_call: NA
clone_size: many

cdr3_nt: TGTGCCAGCAAAAGCGGGTCGAACACCGGGGAGCTGTTTTTT
cdr3_aa: CASKSGSNTGELFF
v_call: TRBV6-1
j_call: TRBJ2-2
d_call: NA
clone_size: many

cdr3_nt: TGTGCCAGTAGTAGAGGCGATAGCTCCTACAATGAGCAGTTCTTC
cdr3_aa: CASSRGDSSYNEQFF
v_call: TRBV19
j_call: TRBJ2-1
d_call: NA
clone_size: few

cdr3_nt: TGTGCCAGTAGTCCTAGAGGGGGGACAGGCGACATTCAGTACTTC
cdr3_aa: CASSPRGGTGDIQYF
v_call: TRBV19
j_call: TRBJ2-4
d_call: TRBD1
clone_size: many

cdr3_nt: TGTGCCAGCCAACCCAGGACAGGTACCTACGAGCAGTACTTC
cdr3_aa: CASQPRTGTYEQYF
v_call: TRBV2
j_call: TRBJ2-7
d_call: TRBD1
clone_size: NA

cdr3_nt: TGTGCCAGCAGCCCCTCACTCATTCAAGAGACCCAGTACTTC
cdr3_aa: CASSPSLIQETQYF
v_call: TRBV4-2
j_call: TRBJ2-5
d_call: NA
clone_size: many

cdr3_nt: TGTGCCATCAGCCCCGGGACCCCGGACGATACGCAGTATTTT
cdr3_aa: CAISPGTPDDTQYF
v_call: TRBV10-3
j_call: TRBJ2-3
d_call: NA
clone_size: many

cdr3_nt: TGTGCCAGCAGCTTAGAGGGGGGGGCCTACAATGAGCAGTTCTTC
cdr3_aa: CASSLEGGAYNEQFF
v_call: TRBV7-3
j_call: TRBJ2-1
d_call: NA
clone_size: NA

cdr3_nt: TGTGCCAGCACCGTCGGACTAGCGGGAGGTCAATTCTTC
cdr3_aa: CASTVGLAGGQFF
v_call: TRBV13
j_call: TRBJ2-1
d_call: TRBD2
clone_size: many

cdr3_nt: TGCAGTGCGATCCCCGGGACTAGCTCTGATACGCAGTATTTT
cdr3_aa: CSAIPGTSSDTQYF
v_call: TRBV20-1
j_call: TRBJ2-3
d_call: TRBD2
clone_size: many

cdr3_nt: TGTGCCAGCAGCCGGGAAGCGGGAGACCCCTACGAGCAGTACTTC
cdr3_aa: CASSREAGDPYEQYF
v_call: TRBV7-2
j_call: TRBJ2-7
d_call: TRBD2
clone_size: many

cdr3_nt: TGCAGTGCTATGGACGTACTGGAAAAACTGTTTTTT
cdr3_aa: CSAMDVLEKLFF
v_call: TRBV20-1
j_call: TRBJ1-4
d_call: NA
clone_size: many

cdr3_nt: TGTGCCAGCAGCTTATCCGCCGATGTCACCGGGGAGCTGTTTTTT
cdr3_aa: CASSLSADVTGELFF
v_call: TRBV7-3
j_call: TRBJ2-2
d_call: NA
clone_size: many

cdr3_nt: TGTGCCAGCAGCTTGGATCCCACAGGGTTATCCTACAATGAGCAGTTCTTC
cdr3_aa: CASSLDPTGLSYNEQFF
v_call: TRBV5-6
j_call: TRBJ2-1
d_call: NA
clone_size: many

cdr3_nt: TGCAGTGCTACCTCAGGGGGTGTGAACACTGAAGCTTTCTTT
cdr3_aa: CSATSGGVNTEAFF
v_call: TRBV20-1
j_call: TRBJ1-1
d_call: TRBD1
clone_size: few

cdr3_nt: TGTGCCAGCAGCCTGGGAGCGAACACCGGGGAGCTGTTTTTT
cdr3_aa: CASSLGANTGELFF
v_call: TRBV3-1
j_call: TRBJ2-2
d_call: NA
clone_size: many

cdr3_nt: TGTGCCAGCAGCGGACAGGAGAACTATGGCTACACCTTC
cdr3_aa: CASSGQENYGYTF
v_call: TRBV9
j_call: TRBJ1-2
d_call: NA
clone_size: NA

cdr3_nt: TGTGCCAGCAGTTCCCTGGTGGGAGCACAGTTCTTC
cdr3_aa: CASSSLVGAQFF
v_call: TRBV12-3/TRBV12-4
j_call: TRBJ2-1
d_call: NA
clone_size: many

cdr3_nt: TGTGCCAGCAGTTCACCTGGACAGGGTGGGGGTAGCAATCAGCCCCAGCATTTT
cdr3_aa: CASSSPGQGGGSNQPQHF
v_call: TRBV28
j_call: TRBJ1-5
d_call: TRBD1
clone_size: many

cdr3_nt: TGCAGCGTTGAAGTCGGTGTAAGTGGCTACACCTTC
cdr3_aa: CSVEVGVSGYTF
v_call: TRBV29-1
j_call: TRBJ1-2
d_call: NA
clone_size: many

cdr3_nt: TGTGCCAGCAGCATAACTAGCGCTTCCTACGAGCAGTACTTC
cdr3_aa: CASSITSASYEQYF
v_call: TRBV7-2
j_call: TRBJ2-7
d_call: TRBD2
clone_size: many

cdr3_nt: TGTGCCAGCAGTTTGTTTAAGGGGGGCGAGCAGTACTTC
cdr3_aa: CASSLFKGGEQYF
v_call: TRBV12-3/TRBV12-4
j_call: TRBJ2-7
d_call: NA
clone_size: NA

cdr3_nt: TGCAGTGCTAGAGGACCCGAACCAGGGCGACCTCCTGAAGCTTTCTTT
cdr3_aa: CSARGPEPGRPPEAFF
v_call: TRBV20-1
j_call: TRBJ1-1
d_call: NA
clone_size: many

cdr3_nt: TGTGCCAGCAGCGTGGACGGAGGCGGTAATCAGCCCCAGCATTTT
cdr3_aa: CASSVDGGGNQPQHF
v_call: TRBV7-9
j_call: TRBJ1-5
d_call: NA
clone_size: many

cdr3_nt: TGTGCCAGCAGTGACGTAGCGGGAGGGCCTGGTGAGACCCAGTACTTC
cdr3_aa: CASSDVAGGPGETQYF
v_call: TRBV2
j_call: TRBJ2-5
d_call: TRBD2
clone_size: NA

cdr3_nt: TGTGCCAGCAGTTTACGGTTGAAGGTAGGGGGTGCTGAAGCTTTCTTT
cdr3_aa: CASSLRLKVGGAEAFF
v_call: TRBV28
j_call: TRBJ1-1
d_call: NA
clone_size: NA

cdr3_nt: TGTGCCAGCAGCTCAGAAAAGGGTTTGGGAGAGACCCAGTACTTC
cdr3_aa: CASSSEKGLGETQYF
v_call: TRBV11-1
j_call: TRBJ2-5
d_call: NA
clone_size: many

cdr3_nt: TGTGCCAGCAGCCAATACTCCAATCAGCCCCAGCATTTT
cdr3_aa: CASSQYSNQPQHF
v_call: TRBV4-2
j_call: TRBJ1-5
d_call: NA
clone_size: many

cdr3_nt: TGTGCCAGCAGTGTACCACAGGGGGCAGGGTCCAAAAACATTCAGTACTTC
cdr3_aa: CASSVPQGAGSKNIQYF
v_call: TRBV2
j_call: TRBJ2-4
d_call: TRBD1
clone_size: many

cdr3_nt: TGTGCCAGCAGCCCGATGGCATCGGGCACCGGGGAGCTGTTTTTT
cdr3_aa: CASSPMASGTGELFF
v_call: TRBV7-2
j_call: TRBJ2-2
d_call: NA
clone_size: many

cdr3_nt: TGCGCCAGCAGTTTTGCAGGGGCCCTCGCGGAGCAGTACTTC
cdr3_aa: CASSFAGALAEQYF
v_call: TRBV5-1
j_call: TRBJ2-7
d_call: NA
clone_size: many

cdr3_nt: TGTGCCAGCAGCTTCGGCCACCTGAACACCGGGGAGCTGTTTTTT
cdr3_aa: CASSFGHLNTGELFF
v_call: TRBV5-4
j_call: TRBJ2-2
d_call: NA
clone_size: NA

cdr3_nt: TGTGCCAGCAGCCCCCGACAGGAAGAGACCCAGTACTTC
cdr3_aa: CASSPRQEETQYF
v_call: TRBV11-1
j_call: TRBJ2-5
d_call: NA
clone_size: NA

cdr3_nt: TGTGCCAGCAGTTTCGTTGCTAGGGCGGCAGATACGCAGTATTTT
cdr3_aa: CASSFVARAADTQYF
v_call: TRBV27
j_call: TRBJ2-3
d_call: NA
clone_size: many

cdr3_nt: TGTGCCATCAGTGAGTGGCGGGCGATGAACACTGAAGCTTTCTTT
cdr3_aa: CAISEWRAMNTEAFF
v_call: TRBV10-3
j_call: TRBJ1-1
d_call: NA
clone_size: many

cdr3_nt: TGCAGTGCTCCCCCGGGGCAGTTCTATGGCTACACCTTC
cdr3_aa: CSAPPGQFYGYTF
v_call: TRBV20-1
j_call: TRBJ1-2
d_call: NA
clone_size: many

cdr3_nt: TGTGCATCCCTGGGACGGGAGGATTTCAATGAGCAGTTCTTC
cdr3_aa: CASLGREDFNEQFF
v_call: TRBV30
j_call: TRBJ2-1
d_call: TRBD2
clone_size: many

cdr3_nt: TGCGCCAGCAGCCCGCAACTTACTAACTATGGCTACACCTTC
cdr3_aa: CASSPQLTNYGYTF
v_call: TRBV5-1
j_call: TRBJ1-2
d_call: NA
clone_size: many

cdr3_nt: TGTGCCAGTAGCCAGGGACAACGCTACAATGAGCAGTTCTTC
cdr3_aa: CASSQGQRYNEQFF
v_call: TRBV19
j_call: TRBJ2-1
d_call: NA
clone_size: many

cdr3_nt: TGTGCCAGCAGCTTAACGGGACCCCTTGGCGATGAGCAGTTCTTC
cdr3_aa: CASSLTGPLGDEQFF
v_call: TRBV28
j_call: TRBJ2-1
d_call: NA
clone_size: many

cdr3_nt: TGTGCCAGCAGCCGAAACAACCTGGCGGGATATGGGGAGACCCAGTACTTC
cdr3_aa: CASSRNNLAGYGETQYF
v_call: TRBV11-2
j_call: TRBJ2-5
d_call: NA
clone_size: many

cdr3_nt: TGTGCCAGCAGGGAGCGACAGGCTGGCAATGAGCAGTTCTTC
cdr3_aa: CASRERQAGNEQFF
v_call: TRBV6-1
j_call: TRBJ2-1
d_call: NA
clone_size: many

cdr3_nt: TGTGCCAGCAGCCCCGGGGCTAGCGGGCCGTACTCCTACGAGCAGTACTTC
cdr3_aa: CASSPGASGPYSYEQYF
v_call: TRBV7-3
j_call: TRBJ2-7
d_call: TRBD2
clone_size: many

cdr3_nt: TGTGCCAGCAGTGGCGGACAGGGGAATAATTCACCCCTCCACTTT
cdr3_aa: CASSGGQGNNSPLHF
v_call: TRBV6-1
j_call: TRBJ1-6
d_call: TRBD1
clone_size: many

cdr3_nt: TGTGCCAGCAGCTATGACAGGGTGGGTGAGCAGTTCTTC
cdr3_aa: CASSYDRVGEQFF
v_call: TRBV5-5
j_call: TRBJ2-1
d_call: TRBD1
clone_size: many

cdr3_nt: TGTGCCAGCAGCTTAGCTCAGGAGGTGAACACTGAAGCTTTCTTT
cdr3_aa: CASSLAQEVNTEAFF
v_call: TRBV7-2
j_call: TRBJ1-1
d_call: NA
clone_size: many

cdr3_nt: TGTGCCAGCAGTTTGACAGGGAGGAGCAATCAGCCCCAGCATTTT
cdr3_aa: CASSLTGRSNQPQHF
v_call: TRBV28
j_call: TRBJ1-5
d_call: TRBD1
clone_size: many